This T cell receptor beta chain comes out of a study of identical twins. TCRdb analysed the 5' RACE reads with MiXCR anew, one entry per CDR3 protein. The sample gives 450,000 to 650,000 distinct CDR3 sequences, 9.6% of which show up once; around 3% is in the top ten. The germline V and J ends were trimmed by 5 bases and 0 bases, with 4 bases remaining between them. The germline CDR1 and CDR2 sequences are LNHNV and YYDKDF (reference sequence). The CDR3 loop spans 13 amino acids. The sample was also reused in another study, on yellow fever vaccine responses in identical twins.

Sequenced: PBMCs. This chain uses TRBV15 with TRBJ2-2, with no clear D. This receptor was taken from a woman younger than 30 in good health. Here the CDR3 reads CATSRANTGELFF. The CDR3 DNA is TGTGCCACCAGCCGGGCGAACACCGGGGAGCTGTTTTTT.